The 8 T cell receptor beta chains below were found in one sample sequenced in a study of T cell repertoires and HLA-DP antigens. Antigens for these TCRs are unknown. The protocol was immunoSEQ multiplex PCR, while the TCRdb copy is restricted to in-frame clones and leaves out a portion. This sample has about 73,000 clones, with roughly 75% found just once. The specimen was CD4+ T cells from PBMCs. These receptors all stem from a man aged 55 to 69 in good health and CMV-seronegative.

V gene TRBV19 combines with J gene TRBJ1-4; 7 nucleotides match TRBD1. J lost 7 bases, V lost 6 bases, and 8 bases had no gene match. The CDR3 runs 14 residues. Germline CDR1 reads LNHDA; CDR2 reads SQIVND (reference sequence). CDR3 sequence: CASRQNRGIEKLFF. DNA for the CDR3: TGTGCCAGTAGACAAAACAGGGGAATTGAAAAACTGTTTTTT.

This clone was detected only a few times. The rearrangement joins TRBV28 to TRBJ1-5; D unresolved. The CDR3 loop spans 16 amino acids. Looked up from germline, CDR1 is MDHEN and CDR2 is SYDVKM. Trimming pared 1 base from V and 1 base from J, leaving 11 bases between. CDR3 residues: CASSLSQMWSNQPQHF. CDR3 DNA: TGTGCCAGCAGTTTATCACAAATGTGGAGCAATCAGCCCCAGCATTTT.

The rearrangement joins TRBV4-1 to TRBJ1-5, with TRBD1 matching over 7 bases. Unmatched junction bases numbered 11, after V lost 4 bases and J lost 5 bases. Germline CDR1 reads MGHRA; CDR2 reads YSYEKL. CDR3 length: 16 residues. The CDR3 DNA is TGCGCCAGCAGCCGAGGACAGGCCTCCTGGGATCAGCCCCAGCATTTT. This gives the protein CASSRGQASWDQPQHF.

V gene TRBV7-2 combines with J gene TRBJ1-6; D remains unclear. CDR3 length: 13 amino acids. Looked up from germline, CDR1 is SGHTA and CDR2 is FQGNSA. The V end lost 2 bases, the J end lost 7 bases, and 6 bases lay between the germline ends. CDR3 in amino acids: CASSLNPNSPLHF. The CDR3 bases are TGTGCCAGCAGCTTAAACCCGAATTCACCCCTCCACTTT.

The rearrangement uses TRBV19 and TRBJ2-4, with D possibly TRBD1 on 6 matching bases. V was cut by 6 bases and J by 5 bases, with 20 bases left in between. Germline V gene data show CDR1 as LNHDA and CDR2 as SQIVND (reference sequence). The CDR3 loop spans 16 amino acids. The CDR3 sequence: CASSPRGRFTENIQYF. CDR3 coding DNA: TGTGCCAGTAGCCCCAGGGGAAGGTTCACGGAAAACATTCAGTACTTC. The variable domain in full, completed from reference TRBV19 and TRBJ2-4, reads DGGITQSPKYLFRKEGQNVTLSCEQNLNHDAMYWYRQDPGQGLRLIYYSQIVNDFQKGDIAEGYSVSREKKESFPLTVTSAQKNPTAFYLCASSPRGRFTENIQYFGAGTRLSVL.

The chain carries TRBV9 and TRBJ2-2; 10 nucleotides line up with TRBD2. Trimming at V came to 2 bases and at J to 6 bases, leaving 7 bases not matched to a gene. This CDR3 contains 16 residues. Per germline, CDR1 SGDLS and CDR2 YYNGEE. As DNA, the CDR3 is TGTGCCAGCAGCGTTACCGGGACTAGCGTCTCCGGGGAGCTGTTTTTT. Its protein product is CASSVTGTSVSGELFF.

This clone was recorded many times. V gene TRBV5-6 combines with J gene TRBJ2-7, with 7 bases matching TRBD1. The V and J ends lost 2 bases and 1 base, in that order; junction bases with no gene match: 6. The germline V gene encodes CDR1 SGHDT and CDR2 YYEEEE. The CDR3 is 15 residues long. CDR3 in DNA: TGTGCCAGCAGCTTTCAGGGGGTACGATCCTACGAGCAGTACTTC. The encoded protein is CASSFQGVRSYEQYF.

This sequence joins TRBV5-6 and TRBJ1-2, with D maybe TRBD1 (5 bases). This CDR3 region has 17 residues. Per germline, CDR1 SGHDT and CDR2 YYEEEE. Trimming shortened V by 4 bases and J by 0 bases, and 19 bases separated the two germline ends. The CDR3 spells CASSPQGGGLANYGYTF. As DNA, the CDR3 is TGTGCCAGCAGCCCGCAGGGTGGGGGATTAGCTAACTATGGCTACACCTTC.